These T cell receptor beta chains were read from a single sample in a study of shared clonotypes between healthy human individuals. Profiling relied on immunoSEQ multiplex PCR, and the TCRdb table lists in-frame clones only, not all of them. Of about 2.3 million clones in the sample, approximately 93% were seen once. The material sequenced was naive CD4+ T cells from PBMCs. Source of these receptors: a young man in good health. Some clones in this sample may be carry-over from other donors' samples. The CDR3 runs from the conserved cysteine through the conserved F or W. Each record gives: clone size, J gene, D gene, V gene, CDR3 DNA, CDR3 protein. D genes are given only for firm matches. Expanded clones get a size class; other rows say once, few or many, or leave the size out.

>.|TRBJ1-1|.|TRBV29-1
TGCAGCGTGGAAACAGTGGTTGACACTGAAGCTTTCTTT
CSVETVVDTEAFF
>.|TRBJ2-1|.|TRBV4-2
TGTGCCAGCAGCCAAGAGGGTCTGTCGGGGGCTTTAAATGAGCAGTTCTTC
CASSQEGLSGALNEQFF
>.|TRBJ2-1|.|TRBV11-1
TGTGCCAGCAGCTTAGTACCAACAGGGGACTTCTACAATGAGCAGTTCTTC
CASSLVPTGDFYNEQFF
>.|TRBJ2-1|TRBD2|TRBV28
TGTGCCAGCAGTTTTTTCCTAGCGGGAGGGCAGATCTACAATGAGCAGTTCTTC
CASSFFLAGGQIYNEQFF
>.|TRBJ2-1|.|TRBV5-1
TGCGCCAGCAGCTTGGGACTAATCAATGAGCAGTTCTTC
CASSLGLINEQFF
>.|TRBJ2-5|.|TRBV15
TGTGCCACCAGCAGAGGGAGGAGAGGGGAGACCCAGTACTTC
CATSRGRRGETQYF
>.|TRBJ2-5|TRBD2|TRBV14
TGTGCCAGCAGCCAGGGGACTAGCGGGAGAGAGGAAGAGACCCAGTACTTC
CASSQGTSGREEETQYF
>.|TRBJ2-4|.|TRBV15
TGTGCCACCAGCAGAGGGGGACCCGAAAACATTCAGTACTTC
CATSRGGPENIQYF
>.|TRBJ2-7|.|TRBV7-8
TGTGCCAGCAGCTTAGCGCTGAGGACGGGGTACGAGCAGTACTTC
CASSLALRTGYEQYF
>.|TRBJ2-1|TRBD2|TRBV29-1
TGCAGCGTGCCGGGACTAGCGGGAGTGTCCAATGAGCAGTTCTTC
CSVPGLAGVSNEQFF
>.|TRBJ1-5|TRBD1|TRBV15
TGTGCCACCAGCAGAGTTGTGGGACAGGGAGGACAGCCCCAGCATTTT
CATSRVVGQGGQPQHF
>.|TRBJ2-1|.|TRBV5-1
TGCGCCAGCAGCGGGGACATAGGTGGTGAGCAGTTCTTC
CASSGDIGGEQFF
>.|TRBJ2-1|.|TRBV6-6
TGTGCCAGCAGAAGTGACGATTACAATGAGCAGTTCTTC
CASRSDDYNEQFF
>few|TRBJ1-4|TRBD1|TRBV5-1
TGCGCCAGCAGCTTCGGACAGGGTGCAACTAATGAAAAACTGTTTTTT
CASSFGQGATNEKLFF
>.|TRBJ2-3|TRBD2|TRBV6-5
TGTGCCAGCAGTTACTCGTCTAGCGGGGGAAGAGTGGGGCAGTATTTT
CASSYSSSGGRVGQYF
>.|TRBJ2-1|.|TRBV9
TGTGCCAGCAGCGTAGGCACGGCCTCCTACAATGAGCAGTTCTTC
CASSVGTASYNEQFF
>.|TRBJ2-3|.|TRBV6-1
TGTGCCAGCAGTGAAAGGAAGACAGACCGCACAGATACGCAGTATTTT
CASSERKTDRTDTQYF
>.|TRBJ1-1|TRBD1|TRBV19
TGTGCCAGTAGTCTGCCGGGACAGGGAGGCACTGAAGCTTTCTTT
CASSLPGQGGTEAFF
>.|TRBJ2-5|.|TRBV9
TGTGCCAGCAGCGTAGGAGCAGGGTGGGAGACCCAGTACTTC
CASSVGAGWETQYF
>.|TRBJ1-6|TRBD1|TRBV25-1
TGTGCCAGCAGCCGAACTCTGGGGACAGCCTCTTCTCCCCTCCACTTT
CASSRTLGTASSPLHF
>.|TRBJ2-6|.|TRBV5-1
TGCGCCAGCAGCTTGGATCGGGCAGCTGGGGCCAACGTCCTGACTTTC
CASSLDRAAGANVLTF
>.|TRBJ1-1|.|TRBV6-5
TGTGCCAGCAGTCCGAAGGGTGTGAACACTGAAGCTTTCTTT
CASSPKGVNTEAFF
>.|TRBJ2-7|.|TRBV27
TGTGCCAGCAGCCTTGGGTGGGGGGCTACCTCCTACGAGCAGTACTTC
CASSLGWGATSYEQYF
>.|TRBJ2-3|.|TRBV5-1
TGCGCCAGCAGCCCTACCGGCCGGGGCACAGATACGCAGTATTTT
CASSPTGRGTDTQYF
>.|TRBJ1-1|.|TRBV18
TGTGCCAGCTCACCACTACAGACGAACACTGAAGCTTTCTTT
CASSPLQTNTEAFF
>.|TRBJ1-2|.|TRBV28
TGTGCCAGCAGTAGGGGGGACGCAACGCCTAACTATGGCTACACCTTC
CASSRGDATPNYGYTF
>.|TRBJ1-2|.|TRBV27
TGTGCCAGCAGTTTACGCCGGGGAAGAGGCGGCTACACCTTC
CASSLRRGRGGYTF
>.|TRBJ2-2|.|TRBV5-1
TGCGCCAGCAGCCCCATCTTGCACACCGGGGAGCTGTTTTTT
CASSPILHTGELFF
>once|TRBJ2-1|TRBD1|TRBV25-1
TGTGCCAGCAGGGGATCGGGACAGTCTAATGAGCAGTTCTTC
CASRGSGQSNEQFF
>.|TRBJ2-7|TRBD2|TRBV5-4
TGTGCCAGCAGCTTGCAGCGGGGGAGCTCCTACGAGCAGTACTTC
CASSLQRGSSYEQYF
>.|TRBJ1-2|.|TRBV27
TGTGCCAGCAGTCCGCGGGGCTTTAACTATGGCTACACCTTC
CASSPRGFNYGYTF